The present T cell receptor beta chain was sequenced within a study of blood T cell repertoires in COVID-19. Overall study: Spain, Italy and the United States supplied samples that represented acute and convalescent COVID-19. The analysed material was cDNA or gDNA that came from T cells, B-cell-depleted T cells, or PBMCs.

Per the authors' pipeline: Estimation of nucleated cell counts relied on the amplification of reference gene primers. Here immunoSEQ multiplex PCR was the method, and the copy in TCRdb shows in-frame clones only, minus some. D and trimming were read from the DNA, whereas the V and J calls and clone size are those reported in that table. The data contain some 130,000 clones, 60% to 80% of them singletons. This CDR3 is built from 14 residues. The V gene lost 2 bases and the J gene lost 0 bases, with 8 bases spanning the gap. CDR1 and CDR2 (germline): MNHNY, SVGAGI (reference sequence). Sequenced material: peripheral blood. The sequence was collected from a man aged 55 to 70 who had recovered from COVID-19. The chain employs TRBV6-6 and TRBJ2-7; the D gene is possibly TRBD1 (6 bases). CDR3 sequence reads: CASSYPTGSYEQYF. The CDR3 coding sequence is TGTGCCAGCAGTTACCCGACAGGCTCCTACGAGCAGTACTTC.